The clone carrying this T cell receptor beta chain was observed a few times. Its antigen is not identified. This record comes from a study of CD8 T cells in ankylosing spondylitis. General observations from the study: Apparently characteristic of ankylosing spondylitis blood was a TCR beta motif (about eight highly homologous variants).

Using its own MiXCR run on the 5' RACE reads, TCRdb lists one record per CDR3 protein. There are approximately 400,000 distinct CDR3 sequences in the sample; roughly 26% occur only once, and 0.89% lies in the top ten. Germline V gene data show CDR1 as ENHRY and CDR2 as SYGVKD. This CDR3 region has 17 residues. V was clipped by 4 bases and J by 7 bases; unmatched bases: 8. This chain uses TRBV10-3 with TRBJ2-1, with 15 bases that match TRBD2. Sample: blood, either unsorted or a sorted T cell fraction (not recorded which). The sequence came from a male donor with ankylosing spondylitis. The DNA for the CDR3 is TGTGCCATCAGTGGCCAACCCGGGACTAGCGGGAGGAATGAGCAGTTCTTC. Encoded protein: CAISGQPGTSGRNEQFF.